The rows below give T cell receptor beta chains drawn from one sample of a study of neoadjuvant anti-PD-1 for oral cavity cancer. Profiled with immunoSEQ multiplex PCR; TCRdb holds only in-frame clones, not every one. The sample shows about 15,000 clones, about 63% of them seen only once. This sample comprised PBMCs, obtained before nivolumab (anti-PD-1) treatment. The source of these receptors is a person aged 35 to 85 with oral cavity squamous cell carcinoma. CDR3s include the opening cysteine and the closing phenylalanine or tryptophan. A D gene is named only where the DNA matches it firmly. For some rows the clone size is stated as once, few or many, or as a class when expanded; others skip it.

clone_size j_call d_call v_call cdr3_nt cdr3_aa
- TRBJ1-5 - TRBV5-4 TGTGCCAGCAGCTTGGGGGGCGCTAGCAATCAGCCCCAGCATTTT CASSLGGASNQPQHF
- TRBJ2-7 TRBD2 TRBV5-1 TGCGCCAGCAGCTCCACCCCTTTGGCGGGAGGATACGAGCAGTACTTC CASSSTPLAGGYEQYF
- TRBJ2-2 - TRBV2 TGTGCCAGCAGTGATACTAACAGGGCTGGTACCGGGGAGCTGTTTTTT CASSDTNRAGTGELFF
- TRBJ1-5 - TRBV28 TGTGCCAGCAGTTTTCGGCCCCAGCATTTT CASSFRPQHF
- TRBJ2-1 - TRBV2 TGTGCCAGCAGTGACGGATTCACTATTAACAATGAGCAGTTCTTC CASSDGFTINNEQFF
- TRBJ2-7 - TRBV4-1 TGCGCCAGCAGCCTCTTCCCTACGGCCTACGAGCAGTACTTC CASSLFPTAYEQYF
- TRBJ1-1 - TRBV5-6 TGTGCCAGCAGCTCGCATAATACAGAAGAAGCTTTCTTT CASSSHNTEEAFF
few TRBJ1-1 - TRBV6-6 TGTGCCAGCACTGACAGCGACACTGAAGCTTTCTTT CASTDSDTEAFF
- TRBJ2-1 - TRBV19 TGTGCCAGTAGTATAGTGAACAGGGCCGGGTCCAATGAGCAGTTCTTC CASSIVNRAGSNEQFF
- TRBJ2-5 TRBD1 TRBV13 TGTGCCAGCAGCCCCGGACAGGAAGAGACCCAGTACTTC CASSPGQEETQYF
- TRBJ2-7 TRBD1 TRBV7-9 TGTGCCAGCCAGGGGGATGCGGGCGAGCAGTACTTC CASQGDAGEQYF
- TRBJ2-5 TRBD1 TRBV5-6 TGTGCCAGCAGCTCACGGGACAGGGTAGCAGAGACCCAGTACTTC CASSSRDRVAETQYF
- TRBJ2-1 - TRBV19 TGTGCCAGTAGTCCGGAAGGCGGGCGGGCTGATGAGCAGTTCTTC CASSPEGGRADEQFF
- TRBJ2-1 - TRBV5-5 TGTGCCAGCAGCTTGAATGGGCTTGAGCAGTTCTTC CASSLNGLEQFF
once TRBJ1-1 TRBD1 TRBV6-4 TGTGCCAGCAGTGAATTGCCGGGACAGGGGGCCACTGAAGCTTTCTTT CASSELPGQGATEAFF
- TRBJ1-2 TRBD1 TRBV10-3 TGTGCCATCCGCCCGACAGGGGGCGCCGGTGGCTACACCTTC CAIRPTGGAGGYTF
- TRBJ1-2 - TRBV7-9 TGTGCCAGCAGCTTAGGCCCACCGACCTATGGCTACACCTTC CASSLGPPTYGYTF
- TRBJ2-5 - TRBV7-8 TGTGCCAGCAGCCCCGTGGTAACAGGGTCGTACCAAGAGACCCAGTACTTC CASSPVVTGSYQETQYF
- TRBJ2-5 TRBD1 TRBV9 TGTGCCAGCAGCGTAGGGGTTCGGACAGGGGGCCTGGAGACCCAGTACTTC CASSVGVRTGGLETQYF
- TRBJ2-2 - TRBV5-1 TGCGCCAGCAGCAATCTTCAGGGGAACACCGGGGAGCTGTTTTTT CASSNLQGNTGELFF
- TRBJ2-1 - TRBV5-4 TGTGCCAGCAGCTTGGAGGGGGGGAGCTCCTACAATGAGCAGTTCTTC CASSLEGGSSYNEQFF
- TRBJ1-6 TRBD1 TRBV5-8 TGTGCCAGCAGTAAGGGACAGGGTGATTCACCCCTCCACTTT CASSKGQGDSPLHF
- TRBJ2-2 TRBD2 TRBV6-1 TGTGCCAGCTCACTAGCGGGGGGGAACACCGGGGAGCTGTTTTTT CASSLAGGNTGELFF
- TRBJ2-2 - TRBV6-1 TGTGCCAGCAACCCCATGCCCACCCGCACCGGGGAGCTGTTTTTT CASNPMPTRTGELFF
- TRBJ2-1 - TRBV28 TGTGCCAGCAGTTCCCCTGGAGGCAGGGACAATGAGCAGTTCTTC CASSSPGGRDNEQFF
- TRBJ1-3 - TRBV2 TGTGCCAGCAGTGTAATCAGTCGACAGGCTGGAAACACCATATATTTT CASSVISRQAGNTIYF
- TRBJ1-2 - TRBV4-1 TGCGCCAGCAGCCACCCCGGGGGGGCGCATGGCTACACCTTC CASSHPGGAHGYTF
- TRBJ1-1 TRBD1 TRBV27 TGTGCCAGCAGTTCACAGGGGCAAAGGCGGACTGAAGCTTTCTTT CASSSQGQRRTEAFF
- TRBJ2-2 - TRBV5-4 TGTGCCAGCAGCTTGGTCCAGCGGGTGGGAACCGGGGAGCTGTTTTTT CASSLVQRVGTGELFF
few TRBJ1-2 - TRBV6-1 TGTGCCAGCAGTGAAAGGACGCCTTTAAGGGGATGGGATGGCTACACCTTC CASSERTPLRGWDGYTF
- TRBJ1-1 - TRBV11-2 TGTGCCAGCAGCTTAGCCTTCCTCGTATCCCCGAACACTGAAGCTTTCTTT CASSLAFLVSPNTEAFF
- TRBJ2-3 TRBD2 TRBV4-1 TGCGCCAGCAGCCAAGATGGGGCGGGAGCTAACACAGATACGCAGTATTTT CASSQDGAGANTDTQYF
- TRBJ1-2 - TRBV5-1 TGCGCCAGCAGCTTGGGACAGACCTATGGCTACACCTTC CASSLGQTYGYTF
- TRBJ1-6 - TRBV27 TGTGCCAGCAGTTTCTCGGCAGGGAGCTCCTATAATTCACCCCTCCACTTT CASSFSAGSSYNSPLHF
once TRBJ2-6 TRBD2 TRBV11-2 TGTGCCAGCAGCCGCGGAGCGGGGGCTGGGGCCAACGTCCTGACTTTC CASSRGAGAGANVLTF
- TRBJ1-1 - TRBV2 TGTGCCAGCAGGAATGACGGCGTCACTGAAGCTTTCTTT CASRNDGVTEAFF
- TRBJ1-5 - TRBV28 TGTGCCAGCAGGACCACAGGGTGGAATCAGCCCCAGCATTTT CASRTTGWNQPQHF
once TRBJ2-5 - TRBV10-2 TGCGCCAGCAGTGACCCCCTGGAGACCCAGTACTTC CASSDPLETQYF
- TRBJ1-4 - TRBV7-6 TGTGCCAGCAGCTTAGAAATTCAGGGAACTAATGAAAAACTGTTTTTT CASSLEIQGTNEKLFF
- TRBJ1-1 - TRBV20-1 TGCAGTGCCCAAAAGGACGGAGGGGCTTTCTTT CSAQKDGGAFF
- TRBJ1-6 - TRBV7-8 TGTGCCAGCAGCAGTCTAGGACAGACTAGCTCCTATAATTCACCCCTCCACTTT CASSSLGQTSSYNSPLHF
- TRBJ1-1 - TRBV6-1 TGTGCCAGCAGACCCACCGGGACTATAAGGACTGAAGCTTTCTTT CASRPTGTIRTEAFF
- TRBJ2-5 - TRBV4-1 TGCGCCAGCAGCCAAGACGGGGAAGAGACCCAGTACTTC CASSQDGEETQYF
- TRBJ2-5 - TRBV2 TGTGCCAGCTGTCGACTAACTCAAGAGACCCAGTACTTC CASCRLTQETQYF
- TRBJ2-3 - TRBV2 TGTGCCAGCAGTGAAGAGAATACAGATACGCAGTATTTT CASSEENTDTQYF
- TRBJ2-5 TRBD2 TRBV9 TGTGCCAGCAGCCCTAGCGGAGGAGAGACCCAGTACTTC CASSPSGGETQYF
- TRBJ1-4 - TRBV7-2 TGTGCCAGCAGCTTGGCTATCAATGAAAAACTGTTTTTT CASSLAINEKLFF
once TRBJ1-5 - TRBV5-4 TGTGCCAGCAGCCACCCAGGGGAGAATCAGCCCCAGCATTTT CASSHPGENQPQHF
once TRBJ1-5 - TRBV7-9 TGTGCCAGCAGTCCGGAGACAGGTCTGACCAATCAGCCCCAGCATTTT CASSPETGLTNQPQHF
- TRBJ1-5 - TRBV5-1 TGCGCCAGCAGCTTGGATTGGGCGCAGCCCCAGCATTTT CASSLDWAQPQHF
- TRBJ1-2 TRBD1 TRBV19 TGTGCCTTACAGGGGGACTATGGCTACACCTTC CALQGDYGYTF
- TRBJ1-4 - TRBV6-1 TGTGCCAGCAGTGAAGCTCGGCAGCTTAATGAAAAACTGTTTTTT CASSEARQLNEKLFF
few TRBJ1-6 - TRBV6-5 TGTGCCACCAGGGGAAGTGGTAATTCACCCCTCCACTTT CATRGSGNSPLHF